These 30 T cell receptor beta chains originate from one sample sequenced in a study of response to subunit inactivated influenza vaccine. Each CDR3 protein gets one entry after TCRdb re-called the RT-PCR reads with MiXCR. The top ten clones hold about 12% of a sample with about 520,000 distinct CDR3 sequences, 6.5% to 8% of them seen once. The sequences come from PBMCs from blood, collected roughly 24 months after vaccination. The source of these receptors is a man between 50 and 75 years old who received an inactivated influenza vaccine.

This clonotype was counted only a few times. The V and J genes are TRBV6-2 or TRBV6-3 and TRBJ1-2; 11 bases line up with TRBD1. There are 14 residues in the CDR3. J was trimmed by 8 bases and V by 5 bases; bases with no gene match: 7. Per the germline V gene, CDR1 is MNHEY and CDR2 is SVGEGT. CDR3 nucleotides: TGTGCCAGCAGTCGCCTGGGACAGGGGGACGGCTACACCTTC. It yields the protein CASSRLGQGDGYTF.

J is TRBJ2-5 and V is TRBV7-2, with 11 bases fitting TRBD2. CDR1 and CDR2 (germline): SGHTA, FQGNSA. The CDR3 loop spans 15 amino acids. The junction had 9 bases not matched to a gene; V was cut back by 5 bases and J by 7 bases. The CDR3 loop is CASSPGVAGGSTQYF. The CDR3 nucleotides read TGTGCCAGCAGCCCGGGGGTAGCGGGGGGGTCGACCCAGTACTTC. The full variable domain, in which reference TRBV7-2 and TRBJ2-5 provide the parts outside the CDR3, is GAGVSQSPSNKVTEKGKDVELRCDPISGHTALYWYRQSLGQGLEFLIYFQGNSAPDKSGLPSDRFSAERTGGSVSTLTIQRTQQEDSAVYLCASSPGVAGGSTQYFGPGTRLLVL.

This clonotype was counted between two and nine times. This chain connects TRBV20-1 to TRBJ1-3; tentative D call: TRBD1 (6 bases). Germline CDR1 DFQATT, CDR2 SNEGSKA (reference sequence). This CDR3 spans 16 amino acids. Trimming removed 4 bases at V and 2 bases at J, with 18 bases between. CDR3 sequence reads: CSAKPGQWLAGNTIYF. The CDR3 region has the DNA TGCAGTGCTAAGCCCGGACAGTGGCTAGCTGGAAACACCATATATTTT.

The chain employs TRBV24-1 and TRBJ2-3; D gene ambiguous. This CDR3 is 13 amino acids long. Germline V lookup: CDR1 KGHDR, CDR2 SFDVKD. V was trimmed by 6 bases and J by 2 bases, leaving 8 bases between them. CDR3 in amino acids: CATSTKTTDTQYF. The CDR3 DNA follows: TGTGCCACCAGTACTAAGACCACAGATACGCAGTATTTT.

This clonotype showed up many times. The chain links TRBV28 to TRBJ2-5; tentatively, D is TRBD1 (5 bases). The CDR3 consists of 12 residues. Germline V gene lookup returns CDR1 MDHEN and CDR2 SYDVKM. Trimming cost V 5 bases and J 7 bases, with 11 bases left between them. The CDR3 DNA is TGTGCCAGCAGTCTAAGGGGAAGGACCCAGTACTTC. This translates into CASSLRGRTQYF.

This clonotype occurred a few times. The chain uses TRBV20-1 and TRBJ2-1; maybe TRBD1 (7 bases). CDR3 length: 14 amino acids. V was cut by 3 bases and J by 3 bases, with 12 bases left in between. Per germline, CDR1 DFQATT and CDR2 SNEGSKA (reference sequence). DNA for the CDR3: TGCAGTGCTAGCCAGGGGGGTGGCTACAATGAGCAGTTCTTC. It encodes CSASQGGGYNEQFF.

The chain is built from TRBV20-1 and TRBJ1-5; a possible D gene is TRBD1 (5 bases). The CDR3 is 15 amino acids. From germline, CDR1 is DFQATT and CDR2 SNEGSKA (reference sequence). Trimming shortened V by 6 bases and J by 2 bases, and 17 bases separated the two germline ends. This CDR3 reads CSASLRGRGNQPQHF. The CDR3 coding sequence is TGCAGTGCCTCCCTCCGGGGCAGGGGCAATCAGCCCCAGCATTTT.

The V call is TRBV2, the J call TRBJ1-2; 9 bases are shared with TRBD1. CDR3 length: 15 residues. V trimming: 1 base; J trimming: 6 bases; junction bases outside the gene matches: 6. Germline CDR1 and CDR2: SNHLY and FYNNEI. The CDR3 coding sequence is TGTGCCAGCAGTGAAGACGGGACAGGGAGTGATGGCTACACCTTC. Translating gives CASSEDGTGSDGYTF.

This clonotype was counted at least ten times. This chain joins TRBV11-1 and TRBJ2-1, with 12 bases fitting TRBD2. Trimming cost V 5 bases and J 8 bases; bases outside gene matches: 16. CDR1 is SGHAT and CDR2 is FQDESV in the germline V gene (reference sequence). This CDR3 is 18 amino acids long. The CDR3 here is CASSPLVRLAGASDEQFF. In nucleotides, the CDR3 is TGTGCCAGCAGCCCTCTAGTCCGACTAGCGGGAGCTTCTGATGAGCAGTTCTTC.

The genes are TRBV20-1 and TRBJ2-3; 7 positions match TRBD2. CDR3 size: 14 residues. V shed 2 bases, J shed 6 bases, and the junction held 8 bases outside the gene matches. Germline values: CDR1 DFQATT, CDR2 SNEGSKA (reference sequence). The chain's CDR3 is CSARLPTSRDTQYF. Written as DNA, the CDR3 is TGCAGTGCTAGACTACCGACTAGCCGGGATACGCAGTATTTT.

This clonotype was counted at least ten times. The chain joins TRBV7-2 to TRBJ2-2; 8 bases fit TRBD1. CDR3 size: 17 residues. After removal of 5 bases from V and 0 bases from J, the junction contained 8 bases not matched to a gene. Germline loops: CDR1 SGHTA, CDR2 FQGNSA. Here the CDR3 reads CASSLAGTGTNTGELFF. CDR3 nucleotide sequence: TGTGCCAGCAGCCTCGCCGGGACAGGAACGAACACCGGGGAGCTGTTTTTT.

This clonotype was seen at least ten times. J is TRBJ1-1 and V is TRBV20-1, with D uncertain. The V and J ends lost 5 bases and 4 bases respectively, with 14 bases between them. CDR3 length: 13 residues. Germline lookup yields CDR1 DFQATT and CDR2 SNEGSKA (reference sequence). The CDR3 is CSAPGRPGTEAFF. The CDR3 nucleotides are TGCAGTGCTCCTGGACGGCCGGGCACTGAAGCTTTCTTT.

The chain links TRBV20-1 to TRBJ2-1, with TRBD2 identical over 10 bases. V dropped 3 bases and J dropped 6; count of bases not matched to a gene: 8. Germline CDR1 reads DFQATT; CDR2 reads SNEGSKA (reference sequence). This CDR3 region has 15 residues. The CDR3 region has the DNA TGCAGTGCTAGGTCTCCCGGGACTAGCGTCAATGAGCAGTTCTTC. It yields the protein CSARSPGTSVNEQFF.

This clonotype was recorded many times. V and J are TRBV6-4 and TRBJ2-7, with D unclear. The CDR3 spans 13 residues. Between the trimmed V and J ends, which lost 4 bases and 4 bases, there was a span of 11 bases. From germline, CDR1 is MRHNA and CDR2 SNTAGT. The CDR3 is CASSGGPPYEQYF. As DNA, the CDR3 is TGTGCCAGCAGTGGCGGACCCCCGTACGAGCAGTACTTC.

This clonotype was recorded a few times. The chain carries TRBV10-2 and TRBJ2-2, with 7 nucleotides matching TRBD2. The CDR3 is made up of 17 amino acids. CDR1 and CDR2 from the germline V gene are WSHSY and SAAADI. V dropped 3 bases and J dropped 5; count of bases not matched to a gene: 12. The CDR3: CASSDTSGVGGTGELFF. CDR3 DNA sequence: TGCGCCAGCAGTGACACGTCCGGGGTGGGGGGGACCGGGGAGCTGTTTTTT.

This clonotype came up a few times. The chain combines TRBV4-2 with TRBJ2-6; tentatively, D is TRBD1 or TRBD2 (5 bases each). V was shortened by 7 bases and J by 0 bases, with 19 bases between the two germline ends. The germline V gene has CDR1 LGHNA and CDR2 YNFKEQ. The CDR3 runs 18 residues. This CDR3 is CASKNGNRRNSGANVLTF. The DNA of the CDR3 is TGTGCCAGCAAAAACGGGAACAGGAGAAACTCTGGGGCCAACGTCCTGACTTTC.

CDR3 loop: CASSLNTDSYEQYF. The DNA for the CDR3 is TGTGCCAGCTCACTAAATACAGATTCCTACGAGCAGTACTTC. The chain carries TRBV18 and TRBJ2-7; D unresolved. CDR1 KGHSH and CDR2 LQKENI come from the germline V gene. The CDR3 contains 14 residues. The V end was cut by 4 bases, the J end by 1 base, with 11 bases between.

Of note for this clonotype: This likely comes from a read error, as the CDR3 has no conserved phenylalanine or tryptophan at its end. This sequence joins TRBV12-3 or TRBV12-4 and TRBJ2-1; 7 bases line up with TRBD1. V dropped 2 bases and J dropped 4; count of bases not matched to a gene: 8. The CDR3 is 16 amino acids. DNA of the CDR3: TGTGCCAGCAGTTTATTTGGGACAGACCTATACAATGAGCAGTTCTCC. Amino acids: CASSLFGTDLYNEQFS.

This chain uses TRBV20-1 with TRBJ2-1; 9 bases are shared with TRBD2. The CDR3 extends over 14 amino acids. The germline CDR1 and CDR2 sequences are DFQATT and SNEGSKA (reference sequence). The V and J ends lost 8 bases and 6 bases, in that order; junction bases with no gene match: 11. CDR3: CSTPFGSGSNEQFF. CDR3 coding DNA: TGCAGTACTCCCTTTGGTAGCGGGAGCAATGAGCAGTTCTTC.

This clonotype has more than one count but fewer than ten. The chain couples TRBV7-2 to TRBJ2-1; 7 nucleotides align to TRBD2. The V segment lost 5 bases and the J segment 7 bases; nucleotides outside the gene matches: 11. Germline V gives CDR1 SGHTA, CDR2 FQGNSA. There are 15 residues in the CDR3. In DNA form, the CDR3 reads TGTGCCAGCAGCCCCGCAGCGGGAATATGGAATGAGCAGTTCTTC. Its translation: CASSPAAGIWNEQFF.

A few counts support this clonotype. V usage is TRBV5-1 and J usage is TRBJ2-7; 8 nucleotides agree with TRBD1. The CDR3 spans 14 residues. Trimming took 4 bases from V and 6 from J; bases not matched to a gene: 9. Germline CDR1 is SGHRS and CDR2 is YFSETQ. This CDR3 is CASSPGTGLGEQYF. CDR3 nucleotides: TGCGCCAGCAGCCCTGGGACAGGATTGGGCGAGCAGTACTTC. The variable domain in full, with the rest retrieved from reference TRBV5-1 and TRBJ2-7, is KAGVTQTPRYLIKTRGQQVTLSCSPISGHRSVSWYQQTPGQGLQFLFEYFSETQRNKGNFPGRFSGRQFSNSRSEMNVSTLELGDSALYLCASSPGTGLGEQYFGPGTRLTVT.

The rearrangement links TRBV29-1 to TRBJ2-1; a possible D gene is TRBD2 (6 bases). The germline CDR1 and CDR2 sequences are SQVTM and ANQGSEA. The CDR3 is 14 amino acids. V was clipped by 2 bases and J by 2 bases, with 10 bases between them. Here the CDR3 reads CSVEWRGAYNEQFF. CDR3 coding DNA: TGCAGCGTTGAATGGCGCGGGGCCTACAATGAGCAGTTCTTC.

CDR3 amino acids: CASSWGGSNTGELFF. CDR3 DNA: TGCGCCAGCAGCTGGGGGGGGTCGAACACCGGGGAGCTGTTTTTT. This sequence joins TRBV5-1 and TRBJ2-2; 7 bases fit TRBD2. Germline CDR1 SGHRS, CDR2 YFSETQ. The CDR3 loop spans 15 amino acids. The junction had 2 bases not matched to a gene; V was cut back by 3 bases and J by 0 bases.

This clonotype turned up a few times. The V call is TRBV6-1, the J call TRBJ2-5; the match to TRBD2 covers 9 bases. V was clipped by 6 bases and J by 3 bases; unmatched bases: 11. The length of the CDR3 is 16 residues. Germline assignment: CDR1 MNHNS and CDR2 SASEGT. The CDR3 DNA reads TGTGCCAGCAGGGTAACTGGGACTAGCATCGAAGAGACCCAGTACTTC. Translation gives CASRVTGTSIEETQYF.

The J gene is TRBJ2-1, the V gene TRBV3-1, with 12 bases lining up with TRBD2. V shed 1 base and J 10 bases; nucleotides not matched to a gene: 8. The germline gives CDR1 LGHDT, CDR2 YNNKEL (reference sequence). This CDR3 region has 16 residues. In nucleotides, the CDR3 is TGTGCCAGCAGCCAAGCCTCTAGCGGGGGGGCAGGCGAGCAGTTCTTC. Translating it yields CASSQASSGGAGEQFF.

This clonotype has a count of ten or more. The chain links TRBV6-4 to TRBJ2-5; D is uncertain. Germline V gene lookup returns CDR1 MRHNA and CDR2 SNTAGT. Trimming took off 4 bases at V and 4 bases at J, with 10 bases between the two ends. The CDR3 has 13 amino acids. The CDR3 DNA reads TGTGCCAGCAGTGGACGGTTTACAGAGACCCAGTACTTC. Translating it yields CASSGRFTETQYF.

This clonotype was counted between two and nine times. This sequence joins TRBV5-1 and TRBJ2-5, with a weak D call TRBD1 (5 bases). Per germline, CDR1 SGHRS and CDR2 YFSETQ. The CDR3 is made up of 14 amino acids. The V end lost 0 bases, the J end lost 3 bases, and 9 bases lay between the germline ends. For the CDR3, the DNA is TGCGCCAGCAGCTTGGAGGTAGGGGAAGAGACCCAGTACTTC. As protein: CASSLEVGEETQYF.

This clonotype has a count of ten or more. The chain recombines TRBV6-1 with TRBJ1-4, with D unclear. V lost 6 bases and J lost 7, with 15 bases in between. The V gene's germline CDR1 is MNHNS and CDR2 SASEGT. The CDR3 consists of 14 residues. Here the CDR3 reads CASRRTAGGEKLFF. The CDR3 DNA reads as TGTGCCAGCAGAAGGACCGCCGGTGGTGAAAAACTGTTTTTT.

This clonotype was seen many times. This CDR3 reads CSAVIGEGTEAFF. The CDR3 DNA reads TGCAGTGCCGTAATAGGGGAGGGCACTGAAGCTTTCTTT. The chain combines TRBV20-1 with TRBJ1-1, with D possibly being TRBD1 (5 bases). V was pared by 6 bases and J by 4 bases, with 15 bases between. The CDR3 consists of 13 residues. Per germline, CDR1 DFQATT and CDR2 SNEGSKA (reference sequence).

This clonotype appeared a few times. The genes are TRBV12-3 or TRBV12-4 and TRBJ1-6; weak D call: TRBD1 (5 bases). CDR3 size: 16 residues. With 6 bases removed from V and 0 bases from J, the gap between germline ends came to 12 bases. The CDR3 sequence is CASSFGGNSYNSPLHF. CDR3 nucleotide sequence: TGTGCCAGCAGCTTTGGGGGGAACTCCTATAATTCACCCCTCCACTTT.